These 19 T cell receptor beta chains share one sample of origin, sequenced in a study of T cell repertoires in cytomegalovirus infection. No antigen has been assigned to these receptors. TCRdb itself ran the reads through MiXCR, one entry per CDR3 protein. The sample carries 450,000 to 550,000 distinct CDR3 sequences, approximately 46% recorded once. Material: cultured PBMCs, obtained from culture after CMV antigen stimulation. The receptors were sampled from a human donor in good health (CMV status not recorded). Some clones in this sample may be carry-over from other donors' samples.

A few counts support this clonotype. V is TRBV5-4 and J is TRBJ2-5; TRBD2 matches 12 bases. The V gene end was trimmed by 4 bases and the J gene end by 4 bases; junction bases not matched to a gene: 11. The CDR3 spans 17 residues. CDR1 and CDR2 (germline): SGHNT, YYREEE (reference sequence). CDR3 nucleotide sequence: TGTGCCAGCAGCCCTGCCTCTAGCGGGGGGGCCTTAGAGACCCAGTACTTC. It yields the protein CASSPASSGGALETQYF.

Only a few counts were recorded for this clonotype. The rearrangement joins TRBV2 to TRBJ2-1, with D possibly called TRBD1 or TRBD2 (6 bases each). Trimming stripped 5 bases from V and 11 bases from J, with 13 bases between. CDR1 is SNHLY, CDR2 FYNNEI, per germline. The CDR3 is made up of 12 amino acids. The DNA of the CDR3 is TGTGCCAGCAGTCCGGGGGCCTACCAGCAGTTCTTC. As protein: CASSPGAYQQFF.

In DNA form, the CDR3 reads TGTGCCAGCAGGCCCGTTTGGGAGCTGAACACTGAAGCTTTCTTT. It is translated as CASRPVWELNTEAFF. The chain has TRBV7-3 and TRBJ1-1; D gene unclear. The V gene lost 6 bases and the J gene lost 0 bases, with 14 bases spanning the gap. This CDR3 region has 15 residues. Per germline, CDR1 SGHTA and CDR2 FQGTGA.

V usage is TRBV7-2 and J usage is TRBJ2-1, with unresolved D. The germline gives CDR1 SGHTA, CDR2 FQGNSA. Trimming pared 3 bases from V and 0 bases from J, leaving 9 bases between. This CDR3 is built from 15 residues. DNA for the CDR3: TGTGCCAGCAGCTTGGTAGCCCTCTCCTACAATGAGCAGTTCTTC. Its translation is CASSLVALSYNEQFF.

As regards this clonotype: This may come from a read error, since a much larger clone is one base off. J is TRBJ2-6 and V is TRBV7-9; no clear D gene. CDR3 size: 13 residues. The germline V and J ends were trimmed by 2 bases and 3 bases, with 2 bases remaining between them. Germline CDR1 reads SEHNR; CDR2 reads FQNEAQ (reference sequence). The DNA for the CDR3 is TGTGCCAGCAGCTTACTTGGGGCCAACGTCCTGACTTTC. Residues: CASSLLGANVLTF.

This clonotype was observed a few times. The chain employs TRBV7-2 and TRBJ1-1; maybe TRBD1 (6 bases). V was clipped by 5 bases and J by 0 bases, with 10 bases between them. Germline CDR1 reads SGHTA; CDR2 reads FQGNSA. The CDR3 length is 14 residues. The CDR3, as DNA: TGTGCCAGCAGCGTAGACAGGATGAACACTGAAGCTTTCTTT. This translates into CASSVDRMNTEAFF.

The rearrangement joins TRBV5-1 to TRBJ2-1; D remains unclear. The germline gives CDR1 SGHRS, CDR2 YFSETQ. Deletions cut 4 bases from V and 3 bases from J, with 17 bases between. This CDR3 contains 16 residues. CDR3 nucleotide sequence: TGCGCCAGCAGCATGATAGCTTCGACGGTCTACAATGAGCAGTTCTTC. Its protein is CASSMIASTVYNEQFF.

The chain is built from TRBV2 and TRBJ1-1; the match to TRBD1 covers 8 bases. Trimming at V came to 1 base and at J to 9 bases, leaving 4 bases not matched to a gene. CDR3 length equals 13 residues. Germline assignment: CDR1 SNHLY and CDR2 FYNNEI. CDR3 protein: CASSEVGQGKAFF. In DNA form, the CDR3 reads TGTGCCAGCAGTGAAGTCGGACAGGGTAAAGCTTTCTTT.

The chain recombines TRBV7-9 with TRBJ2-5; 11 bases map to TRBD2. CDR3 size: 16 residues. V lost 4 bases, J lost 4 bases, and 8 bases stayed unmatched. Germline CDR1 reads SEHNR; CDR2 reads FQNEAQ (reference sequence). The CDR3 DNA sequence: TGTGCCAGCAGCTCACCCAATGGACTAGCGGGAGAGACCCAGTACTTC. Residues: CASSSPNGLAGETQYF.

The CDR3 protein is CASKGSSNQPQHF. In DNA, the CDR3 is TGTGCCAGCAAGGGTTCTTCCAATCAGCCCCAGCATTTT. V usage is TRBV28 and J usage is TRBJ1-5, with no clear D. The germline CDR1 and CDR2 sequences are MDHEN and SYDVKM. The CDR3 runs 13 residues. V shed 7 bases and J shed 3 bases, with 10 bases lying between them.

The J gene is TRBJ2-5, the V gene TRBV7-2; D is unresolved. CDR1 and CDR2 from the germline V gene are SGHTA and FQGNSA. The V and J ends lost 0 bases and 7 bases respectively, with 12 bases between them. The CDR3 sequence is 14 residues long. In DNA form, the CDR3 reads TGTGCCAGCAGCTTAGCCTTCGACACCGGGACCCAGTACTTC. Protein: CASSLAFDTGTQYF.

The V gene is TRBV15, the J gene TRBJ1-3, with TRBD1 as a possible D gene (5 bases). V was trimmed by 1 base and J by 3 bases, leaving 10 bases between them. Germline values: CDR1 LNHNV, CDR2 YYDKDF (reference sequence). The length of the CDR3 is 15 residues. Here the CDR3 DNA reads TGTGCCACCAGCAGAGGACAGTCCAGTGGAAACACCATATATTTT. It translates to CATSRGQSSGNTIYF.

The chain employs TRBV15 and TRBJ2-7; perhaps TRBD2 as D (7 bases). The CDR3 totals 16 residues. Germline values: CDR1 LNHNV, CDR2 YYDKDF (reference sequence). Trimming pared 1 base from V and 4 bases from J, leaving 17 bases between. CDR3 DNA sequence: TGTGCCACCAGCAGAGGGGTGAGGGGGGGAGTGTACGAGCAGTACTTC. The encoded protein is CATSRGVRGGVYEQYF.

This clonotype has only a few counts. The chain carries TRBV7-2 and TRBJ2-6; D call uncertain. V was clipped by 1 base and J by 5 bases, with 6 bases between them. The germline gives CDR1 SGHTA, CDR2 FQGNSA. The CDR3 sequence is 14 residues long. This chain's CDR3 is CASSLVGWANVLTF. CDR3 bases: TGTGCCAGCAGCTTAGTGGGGTGGGCCAACGTCCTGACTTTC. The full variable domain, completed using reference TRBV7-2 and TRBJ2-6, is GAGVSQSPSNKVTEKGKDVELRCDPISGHTALYWYRQSLGQGLEFLIYFQGNSAPDKSGLPSDRFSAERTGGSVSTLTIQRTQQEDSAVYLCASSLVGWANVLTFGAGSRLTVL.

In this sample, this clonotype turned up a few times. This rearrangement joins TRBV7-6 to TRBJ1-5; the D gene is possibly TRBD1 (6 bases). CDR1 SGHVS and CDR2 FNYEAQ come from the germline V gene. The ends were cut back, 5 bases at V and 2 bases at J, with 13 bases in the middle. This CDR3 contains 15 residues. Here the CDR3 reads CASSRGQGRNQPQHF. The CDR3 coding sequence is TGTGCCAGCAGCCGGGGGCAGGGACGCAATCAGCCCCAGCATTTT.

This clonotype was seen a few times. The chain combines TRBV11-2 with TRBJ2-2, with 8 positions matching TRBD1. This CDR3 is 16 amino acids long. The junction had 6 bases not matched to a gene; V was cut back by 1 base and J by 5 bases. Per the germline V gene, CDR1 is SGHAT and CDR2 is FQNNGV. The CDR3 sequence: CASSLVSGGKTGELFF. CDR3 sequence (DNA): TGTGCCAGCAGCTTAGTGTCAGGGGGCAAAACCGGGGAGCTGTTTTTT.

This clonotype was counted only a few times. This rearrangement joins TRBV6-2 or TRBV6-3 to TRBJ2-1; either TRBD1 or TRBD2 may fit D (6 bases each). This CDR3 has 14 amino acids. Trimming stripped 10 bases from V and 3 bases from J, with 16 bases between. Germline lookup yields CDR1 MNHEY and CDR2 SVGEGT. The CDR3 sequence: CATTEGGYYNEQFF. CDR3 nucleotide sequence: TGTGCCACCACGGAGGGGGGATACTACAATGAGCAGTTCTTC.

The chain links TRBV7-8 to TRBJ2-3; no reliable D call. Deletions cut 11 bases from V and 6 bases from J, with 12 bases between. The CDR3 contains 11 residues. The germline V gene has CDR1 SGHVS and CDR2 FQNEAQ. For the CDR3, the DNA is TGTGCCCTTCGTAAAGGCGATACGCAGTATTTT. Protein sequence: CALRKGDTQYF.

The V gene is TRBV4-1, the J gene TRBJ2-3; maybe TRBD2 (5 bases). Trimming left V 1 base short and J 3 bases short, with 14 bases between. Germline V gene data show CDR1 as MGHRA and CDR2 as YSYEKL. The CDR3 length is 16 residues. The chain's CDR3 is CASSQGGDPRTDTQYF. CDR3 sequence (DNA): TGCGCCAGCAGCCAAGGGGGAGATCCCCGAACAGATACGCAGTATTTT.